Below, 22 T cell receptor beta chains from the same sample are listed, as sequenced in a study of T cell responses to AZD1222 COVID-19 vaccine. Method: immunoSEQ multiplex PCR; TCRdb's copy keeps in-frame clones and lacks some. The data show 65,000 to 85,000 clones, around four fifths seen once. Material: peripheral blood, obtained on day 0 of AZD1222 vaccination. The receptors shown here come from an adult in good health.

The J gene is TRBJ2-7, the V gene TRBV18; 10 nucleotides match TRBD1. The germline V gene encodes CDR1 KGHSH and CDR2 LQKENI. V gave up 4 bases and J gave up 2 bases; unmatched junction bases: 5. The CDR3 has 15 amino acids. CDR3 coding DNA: TGTGCCAGCTCACGACCGGGACAGGGGACCTACGAGCAGTACTTC. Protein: CASSRPGQGTYEQYF.

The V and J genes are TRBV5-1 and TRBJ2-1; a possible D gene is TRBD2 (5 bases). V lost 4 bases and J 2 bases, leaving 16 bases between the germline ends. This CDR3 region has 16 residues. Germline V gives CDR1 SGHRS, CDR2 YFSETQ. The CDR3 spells CASSDQERGPYNEQFF. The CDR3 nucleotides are TGCGCCAGCAGCGATCAGGAACGAGGGCCCTACAATGAGCAGTTCTTC.

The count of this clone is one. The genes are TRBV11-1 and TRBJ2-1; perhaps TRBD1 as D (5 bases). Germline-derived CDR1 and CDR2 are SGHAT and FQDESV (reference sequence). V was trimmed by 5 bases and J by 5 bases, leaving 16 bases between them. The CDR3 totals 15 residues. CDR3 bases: TGTGCCAGCAGCCCCCGGAAGGGGTTAAACAATGAGCAGTTCTTC. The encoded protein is CASSPRKGLNNEQFF.

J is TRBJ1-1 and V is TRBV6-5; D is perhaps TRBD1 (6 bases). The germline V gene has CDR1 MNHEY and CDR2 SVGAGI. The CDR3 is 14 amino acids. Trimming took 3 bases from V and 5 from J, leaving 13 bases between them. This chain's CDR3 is CASSYTGLETEAFF. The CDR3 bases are TGTGCCAGCAGTTATACAGGGCTCGAGACTGAAGCTTTCTTT.

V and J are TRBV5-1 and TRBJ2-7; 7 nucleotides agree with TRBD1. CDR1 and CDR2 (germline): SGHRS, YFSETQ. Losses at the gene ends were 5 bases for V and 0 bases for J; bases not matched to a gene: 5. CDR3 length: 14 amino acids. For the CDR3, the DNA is TGCGCCAGCAGGGGACAGTTTAGCTCCTACGAGCAGTACTTC. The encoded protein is CASRGQFSSYEQYF.

The CDR3 loop is CASSWGQGMTEAFF. The CDR3 coding sequence is TGTGCCAGCAGCTGGGGACAGGGTATGACTGAAGCTTTCTTT. This chain uses TRBV5-6 with TRBJ1-1; the match to TRBD1 covers 9 bases. There are 14 residues in the CDR3. The junction had 5 bases not matched to a gene; V was cut back by 3 bases and J by 5 bases. The germline V gene has CDR1 SGHDT and CDR2 YYEEEE. Using reference TRBV5-6 and TRBJ1-1 for the parts outside the CDR3, the full variable domain is DAGVTQSPTHLIKTRGQQVTLRCSPKSGHDTVSWYQQALGQGPQFIFQYYEEEERQRGNFPDRFSGHQFPNYSSELNVNALLLGDSALYLCASSWGQGMTEAFFGQGTRLTVV.

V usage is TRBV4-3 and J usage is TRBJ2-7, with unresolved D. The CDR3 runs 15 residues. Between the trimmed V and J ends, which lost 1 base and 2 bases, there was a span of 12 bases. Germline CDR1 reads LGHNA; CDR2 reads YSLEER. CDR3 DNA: TGCGCCAGCAGCCAAGTTGGGCCTGGGACCTACGAGCAGTACTTC. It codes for CASSQVGPGTYEQYF.

The DNA for the CDR3 is TGTGCCAGCAGTCCCGGGACAGAATTTTCCATGAACACTGAAGCTTTCTTT. Protein: CASSPGTEFSMNTEAFF. V gene TRBV9 combines with J gene TRBJ1-1; 7 positions match TRBD1. The germline gives CDR1 SGDLS, CDR2 YYNGEE. With 5 bases clipped from V and 0 bases from J, the junction kept 13 bases outside the gene matches. The CDR3 runs 17 residues.

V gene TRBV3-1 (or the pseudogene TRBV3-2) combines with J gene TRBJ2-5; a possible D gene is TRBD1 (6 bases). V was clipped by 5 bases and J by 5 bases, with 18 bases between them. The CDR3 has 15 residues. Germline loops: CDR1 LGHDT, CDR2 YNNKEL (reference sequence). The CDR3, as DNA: TGTGCCAGCAGCACCTTGGGGGCGGCGCGTGAGACCCAGTACTTC. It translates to CASSTLGAARETQYF.

CDR3 sequence reads: CASLPGQGSNQPQHF. The CDR3 bases are TGTGCCAGCCTTCCGGGACAGGGTAGCAATCAGCCCCAGCATTTT. The rearrangement links TRBV2 to TRBJ1-5, with 9 bases fitting TRBD1. This CDR3 is built from 15 residues. With V trimmed by 8 bases and J by 0 bases, 5 bases remained unmatched. The germline gives CDR1 SNHLY, CDR2 FYNNEI.

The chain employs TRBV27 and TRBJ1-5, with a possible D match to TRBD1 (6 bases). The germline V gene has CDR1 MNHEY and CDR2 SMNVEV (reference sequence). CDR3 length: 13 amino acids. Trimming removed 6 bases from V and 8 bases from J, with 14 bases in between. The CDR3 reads CASRGQTMEPQHF. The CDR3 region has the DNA TGTGCCAGCAGAGGACAGACGATGGAGCCCCAGCATTTT.

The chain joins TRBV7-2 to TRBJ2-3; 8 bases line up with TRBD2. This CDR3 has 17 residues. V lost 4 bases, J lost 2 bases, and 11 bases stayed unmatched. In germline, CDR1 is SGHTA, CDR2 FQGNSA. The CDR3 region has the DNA TGTGCCAGCAGCTGGATAGTAGCGGGGAGAGACACAGATACGCAGTATTTT. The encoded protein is CASSWIVAGRDTDTQYF.

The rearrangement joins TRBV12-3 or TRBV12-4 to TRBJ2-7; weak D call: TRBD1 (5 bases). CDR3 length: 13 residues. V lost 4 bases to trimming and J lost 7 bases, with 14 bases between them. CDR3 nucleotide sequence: TGTGCCAGCAGTTACGACAGTATAGAAGAGCAGTACTTC. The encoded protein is CASSYDSIEEQYF.

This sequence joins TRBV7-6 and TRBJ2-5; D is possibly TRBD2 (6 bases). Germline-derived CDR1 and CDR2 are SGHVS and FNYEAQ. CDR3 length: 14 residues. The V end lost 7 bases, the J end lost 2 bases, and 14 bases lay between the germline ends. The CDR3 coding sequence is TGTGCCAGCACCAATGCGGGATCGCAAGAGACCCAGTACTTC. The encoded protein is CASTNAGSQETQYF.

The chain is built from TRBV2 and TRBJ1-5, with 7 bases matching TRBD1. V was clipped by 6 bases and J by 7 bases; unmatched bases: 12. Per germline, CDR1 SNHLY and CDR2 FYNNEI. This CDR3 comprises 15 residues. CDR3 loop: CASSATGSSGQPQHF. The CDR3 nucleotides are TGTGCCAGCAGCGCGACAGGGTCCTCAGGACAGCCCCAGCATTTT. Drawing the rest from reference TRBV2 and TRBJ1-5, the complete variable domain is EPEVTQTPSHQVTQMGQEVILRCVPISNHLYFYWYRQILGQKVEFLVSFYNNEISEKSEIFDDQFSVERPDGSNFTLKIRSTKLEDSAMYFCASSATGSSGQPQHFGDGTRLSIL.

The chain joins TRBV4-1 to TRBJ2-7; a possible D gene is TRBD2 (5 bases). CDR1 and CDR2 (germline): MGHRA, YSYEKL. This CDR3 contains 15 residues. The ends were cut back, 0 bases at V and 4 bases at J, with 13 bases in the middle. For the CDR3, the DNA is TGCGCCAGCAGCCAAGATTTCCGGGGTCGTTACGAGCAGTACTTC. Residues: CASSQDFRGRYEQYF.

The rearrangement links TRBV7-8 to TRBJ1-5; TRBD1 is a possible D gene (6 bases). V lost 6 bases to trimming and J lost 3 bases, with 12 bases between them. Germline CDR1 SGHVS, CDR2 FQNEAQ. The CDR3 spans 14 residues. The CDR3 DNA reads TGTGCCAGCAGGCTGGGGGCTACCAATCAGCCCCAGCATTTT. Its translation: CASRLGATNQPQHF. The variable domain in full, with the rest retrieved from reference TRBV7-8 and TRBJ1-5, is GAGVSQSPRYKVAKRGQDVALRCDPISGHVSLFWYQQALGQGPEFLTYFQNEAQLDKSGLPSDRFFAERPEGSVSTLKIQRTQQEDSAVYLCASRLGATNQPQHFGDGTRLSIL.

CDR3 sequence: CASSRAPTNYGYTF. CDR3 coding DNA: TGTGCCAGCAGCCGGGCCCCTACTAACTATGGCTACACCTTC. This sequence joins TRBV28 and TRBJ1-2; D is uncertain. Looked up from germline, CDR1 is MDHEN and CDR2 is SYDVKM. V was clipped by 6 bases and J by 0 bases, with 11 bases between them. The CDR3 runs to 14 residues.

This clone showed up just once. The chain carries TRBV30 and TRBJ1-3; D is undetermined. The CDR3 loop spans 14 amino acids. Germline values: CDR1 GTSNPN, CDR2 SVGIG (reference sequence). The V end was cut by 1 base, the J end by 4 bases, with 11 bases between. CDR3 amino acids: CAWSAILGGNTIYF. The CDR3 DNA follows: TGTGCCTGGAGTGCCATTCTCGGGGGAAACACCATATATTTT.

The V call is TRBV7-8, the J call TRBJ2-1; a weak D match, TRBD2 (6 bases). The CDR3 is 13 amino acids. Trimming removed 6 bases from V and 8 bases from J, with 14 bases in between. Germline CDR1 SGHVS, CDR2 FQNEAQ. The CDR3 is CASRGGVPHEQFF. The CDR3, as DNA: TGTGCCAGCAGGGGGGGAGTACCTCATGAGCAGTTCTTC. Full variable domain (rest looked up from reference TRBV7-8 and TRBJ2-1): GAGVSQSPRYKVAKRGQDVALRCDPISGHVSLFWYQQALGQGPEFLTYFQNEAQLDKSGLPSDRFFAERPEGSVSTLKIQRTQQEDSAVYLCASRGGVPHEQFFGPGTRLTVL.

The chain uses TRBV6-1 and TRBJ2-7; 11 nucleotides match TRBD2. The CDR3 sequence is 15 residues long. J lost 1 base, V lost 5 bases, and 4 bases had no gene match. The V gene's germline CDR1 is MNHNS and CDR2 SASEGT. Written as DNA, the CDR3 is TGTGCCAGCAGTCCGAGACTAGCGGGATCCTACGAGCAGTACTTC. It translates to CASSPRLAGSYEQYF.

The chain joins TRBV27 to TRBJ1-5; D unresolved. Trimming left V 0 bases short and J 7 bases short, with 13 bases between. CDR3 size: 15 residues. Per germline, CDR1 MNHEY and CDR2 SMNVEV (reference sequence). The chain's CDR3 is CASSLSMGIGQPQHF. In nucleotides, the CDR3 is TGTGCCAGCAGTTTATCGATGGGGATAGGACAGCCCCAGCATTTT.